This passage covers 7 T cell receptor beta chains from one sample sequenced in a study of T cells in Graves' hyperthyroidism and ophthalmopathy (dated by TCRdb to about 2019). The library was obtained by multiplex PCR. TCRdb names Illumina HiSeq 2000 as the instrument used. Amplification of TCR beta CDR3 regions was carried out from RNA transcripts. The first round of RT-PCR for the TCR CDR3 was performed with the HTBI primer set and the Qiagen OneStep RT-PCR kit. TCRdb cleaned the public reads at Q25 with fastp, built clones with MiXCR and kept in-frame beta chains. A single entry per CDR3 protein holds the most common genes and DNA from its merged rows. Recorded for this sample are a few hundred thousand distinct CDR3 sequences; more than 14% of them occurred a single time. The ten most abundant clones make up roughly a fifth of the sample. Source material: blood. The receptors were sampled from a woman aged 25 to 39 with Graves' ophthalmopathy.

The chain combines TRBV11-2 with TRBJ2-3; 13 nucleotides align to TRBD2. The CDR3 is 17 amino acids. CDR1 is SGHAT and CDR2 is FQNNGV in the germline V gene. V lost 5 bases to trimming and J lost 3 bases; unmatched junction nucleotides: 8. The CDR3 nucleotides read TGTGCCAGCAGCCCAACCGGACTAGCGGGGGAAACAGATACGCAGTATTTT. It encodes CASSPTGLAGETDTQYF.

There are many counts of this clonotype. The chain employs TRBV20-1 and TRBJ1-4; 8 bases match TRBD1. The CDR3 sequence is 19 residues long. Germline V CDR1 and CDR2: DFQATT, SNEGSKA (reference sequence). The V segment lost 4 bases and the J segment 0 bases; nucleotides outside the gene matches: 16. The CDR3 DNA reads as TGCAGTGCTACCGTCCCCGACGGACAGGGAGCTGCAACTAATGAAAAACTGTTTTTT. Residues: CSATVPDGQGAATNEKLFF.

The gene calls are TRBV27 and TRBJ2-7; D not certain. The germline gives CDR1 MNHEY, CDR2 SMNVEV (reference sequence). Trimming removed 5 bases at V and 6 bases at J, with 8 bases between. The CDR3 contains 11 residues. The CDR3 DNA follows: TGTGCCAGCAGTATAGGGCGCGAGCAGTACTTC. This translates into CASSIGREQYF.

The chain joins TRBV11-2 to TRBJ1-4; a weak D match, TRBD1 (5 bases). V was cut by 0 bases and J by 11 bases, with 16 bases left in between. Germline CDR1 SGHAT, CDR2 FQNNGV. The CDR3 has 15 amino acids. Here the CDR3 reads CASSLDIGEWGKLFF. CDR3 coding DNA: TGTGCCAGCAGCTTAGATATAGGGGAGTGGGGGAAACTGTTTTTT.

Only one count was recorded for this clonotype. The V and J genes are TRBV5-4 and TRBJ1-1; tentatively, D is TRBD1 (6 bases). The germline V and J ends were trimmed by 4 bases and 4 bases, with 14 bases remaining between them. The CDR3 contains 14 residues. Germline V gene data show CDR1 as SGHNT and CDR2 as YYREEE (reference sequence). CDR3 sequence (DNA): TGTGCCAGCAGCCCGCCGGGACAAGCCACTGAAGCTTTCTTT. Protein product: CASSPPGQATEAFF.

The chain has TRBV28 and TRBJ1-4, with TRBD1 matching over 7 bases. The V gene's germline CDR1 is MDHEN and CDR2 SYDVKM. With 2 bases clipped from V and 10 bases from J, the junction kept 13 bases outside the gene matches. This CDR3 comprises 16 residues. The CDR3 here is CASSLHRGAGGSKLFF. The CDR3 DNA sequence: TGTGCCAGCAGTTTACACCGGGGAGCAGGGGGGTCAAAACTGTTTTTT. The full variable domain, rest sourced from reference TRBV28 and TRBJ1-4, is DVKVTQSSRYLVKRTGEKVFLECVQDMDHENMFWYRQDPGLGLRLIYFSYDVKMKEKGDIPEGYSVSREKKERFSLILESASTNQTSMYLCASSLHRGAGGSKLFFGSGTQLSVL.

The rearrangement joins TRBV12-3 or TRBV12-4 to TRBJ1-5; maybe TRBD1 (6 bases). The CDR3 totals 14 residues. V dropped 7 bases and J dropped 1 base, with 11 bases sitting between them. The CDR3 loop reads CASKKGGSNQPQHF. In DNA form, the CDR3 reads TGTGCCAGCAAAAAGGGGGGGAGCAATCAGCCCCAGCATTTT.